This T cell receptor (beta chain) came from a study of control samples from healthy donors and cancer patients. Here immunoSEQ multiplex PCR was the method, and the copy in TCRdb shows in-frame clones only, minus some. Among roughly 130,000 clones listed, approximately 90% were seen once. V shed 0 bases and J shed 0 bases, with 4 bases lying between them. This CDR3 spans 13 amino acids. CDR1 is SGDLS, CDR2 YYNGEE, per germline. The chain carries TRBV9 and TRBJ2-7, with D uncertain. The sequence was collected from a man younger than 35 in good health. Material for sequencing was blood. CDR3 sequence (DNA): TGTGCCAGCAGCGTAGACAGCTCCTACGAGCAGTACTTC. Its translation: CASSVDSSYEQYF.